These 27 T cell receptor beta chains were all obtained from the same sample, sequenced in a study of T cells expressing NK-cell markers (dated by TCRdb to the early 2020s). Receptors were amplified or captured by 5' RACE. Data came from an Illumina HiSeq 2000. One entry per CDR3 protein sequence results from the TCRdb reprocessing of the reads, with DNA left out. The table for this sample lists about 380,000 distinct CDR3 sequences. In total, the top ten clones hold around 4.9% of the sample. Sequenced: blood T cells: a sorted CD56 or NKG2C T cell subset, CD4+ or CD8+ T cells, or bulk PBMC T cells (not recorded which). Source of these receptors: a man aged 18-75 years in good health.

The chain recombines TRBV20-1 with TRBJ2-1; TCRdb's D gene call, TRBD2, goes unchecked for lack of DNA. Germline V gene data show CDR1 as DFQATT and CDR2 as SNEGSKA (reference sequence). CDR3 size: 15 residues. CDR3 sequence reads: CRASGGADRRNEQFF.

The CDR3 loop reads CASSQGIWDRCFYEQYF. This chain links TRBV14 with TRBJ2-7; TCRdb calls TRBD1, which cannot be checked without DNA. The CDR3 is made up of 17 amino acids. In germline, CDR1 is SGHDN, CDR2 FVKESK.

The V gene is TRBV11-2, the J gene TRBJ2-7; TCRdb reports TRBD2, a call that lacks DNA to check it against. This CDR3 is 15 amino acids long. From germline, CDR1 is SGHAT and CDR2 FQNNGV. The CDR3 loop is CASSSRGGGPREQYF.

The gene calls are TRBV7-9 and TRBJ2-3; there is no DNA to check the TCRdb D call of TRBD1. The CDR3 runs 17 residues. CDR1 SEHNR and CDR2 FQNEAQ come from the germline V gene (reference sequence). CDR3 sequence reads: CASSLKGRLGATDTQYF.

This chain uses TRBV5-1 with TRBJ1-1; the TCRdb D gene call, TRBD1, has no DNA to confirm it. CDR1 and CDR2 from the germline V gene are SGHRS and YFSETQ. The CDR3 is 14 amino acids. CDR3 residues: CASSRVQGAGEAFF. Full variable domain (remainder filled in from reference TRBV5-1 and TRBJ1-1): KAGVTQTPRYLIKTRGQQVTLSCSPISGHRSVSWYQQTPGQGLQFLFEYFSETQRNKGNFPGRFSGRQFSNSRSEMNVSTLELGDSALYLCASSRVQGAGEAFFGQGTRLTVV.

V gene TRBV4-2 combines with J gene TRBJ2-2; TCRdb's D gene call, TRBD2, goes unchecked for lack of DNA. The CDR3 runs to 19 residues. CDR1 and CDR2 from the germline V gene are LGHNA and YNFKEQ. CDR3 sequence reads: CASRPGTSGVWGLTGELFF.

The gene calls are TRBV6-1 and TRBJ2-7. Per germline, CDR1 MNHNS and CDR2 SASEGT. The CDR3 is 14 amino acids. CDR3 protein: CASGEGRTSPEQYF.

J is TRBJ2-2 and V is TRBV7-2; the TRBD1 assignment by TCRdb is unverifiable without DNA. CDR1 SGHTA and CDR2 FQGNSA come from the germline V gene. This CDR3 is 14 amino acids long. The CDR3 is CASSGQRSTGELFF.

This chain links TRBV7-2 with TRBJ2-7; the TCRdb D gene call, TRBD1, has no DNA to confirm it. CDR3 length: 14 amino acids. Germline loops: CDR1 SGHTA, CDR2 FQGNSA. The CDR3: CASSAQGGGYEQYF.

The J gene is TRBJ1-4, the V gene TRBV11-2; TCRdb lists TRBD1, though no DNA is available to test this call. CDR1 and CDR2 from the germline V gene are SGHAT and FQNNGV. This CDR3 is 14 amino acids long. CDR3 residues: CASSSGQGRVKLFF. The complete variable domain, with remaining parts taken from reference TRBV11-2 and TRBJ1-4, reads EAGVAQSPRYKIIEKRQSVAFWCNPISGHATLYWYQQILGQGPKLLIQFQNNGVVDDSQLPKDRFSAERLKGVDSTLKIQPAKLEDSAVYLCASSSGQGRVKLFFGSGTQLSVL.

The chain couples TRBV12-3 or TRBV12-4 to TRBJ1-2. CDR3 length equals 15 residues. The CDR3 spells CASTKTGKANYGYTF.

V usage is TRBV5-1 and J usage is TRBJ2-6; TCRdb outputs TRBD1, but without DNA this stays unchecked. Germline V CDR1 and CDR2: SGHRS, YFSETQ. CDR3 size: 19 residues. CDR3: CASSFMEGVRLSGANVLTF.

The chain uses TRBV3-1 and TRBJ1-2. The CDR3 contains 16 residues. CDR1 and CDR2 from the germline V gene are LGHDT and YNNKEL (reference sequence). The CDR3 loop reads CASSQDLGGITYGYTF.

The V gene is TRBV24-1, the J gene TRBJ2-1; TCRdb proposes TRBD1, but this gene call is untestable without DNA. Germline CDR1 is KGHDR and CDR2 is SFDVKD. The CDR3 is 11 amino acids. This CDR3 reads CATTKGDEQFF.

This chain links TRBV12-3 or TRBV12-4 with TRBJ1-1. The CDR3 covers 16 residues. The CDR3 loop is CASSSVRGGVNTEAFF.

The V and J genes are TRBV12-3 or TRBV12-4 and TRBJ1-2; TCRdb's assignment of TRBD1 cannot be checked, as there is no DNA. CDR3 length equals 13 residues. This CDR3 reads CASSPRFVMGYTF.

The chain joins TRBV5-1 to TRBJ2-7; the D call from TCRdb, TRBD2, cannot be confirmed without DNA. Per the germline V gene, CDR1 is SGHRS and CDR2 is YFSETQ. CDR3 length: 14 residues. Here the CDR3 reads CASSPARGPYEQYF.

The gene calls are TRBV25-1 and TRBJ1-6; absent DNA, TCRdb's TRBD1 call cannot be checked. The germline V gene encodes CDR1 MGHDK and CDR2 SYGVNS. The CDR3 consists of 13 residues. CDR3 region: CASSRQTYSPLHF.

The V gene is TRBV11-3, the J gene TRBJ2-1; checking the TCRdb D call of TRBD1 is not possible without DNA. The CDR3 has 15 amino acids. Germline values: CDR1 SGHNT, CDR2 YENEEA. CDR3: CASSSSRGTYNEQFF.

V gene TRBV12-3 or TRBV12-4 combines with J gene TRBJ2-1; TCRdb's assignment of TRBD1 cannot be checked, as there is no DNA. The CDR3 sequence is 14 residues long. CDR3 region: CASSPRKTYNEQFF.

The genes are TRBV7-2 and TRBJ2-2. Germline V lookup: CDR1 SGHTA, CDR2 FQGNSA. The CDR3 is 14 residues long. This CDR3 reads CASSSLVNTGELFF.

The chain couples TRBV28 to TRBJ2-2; TCRdb reports TRBD1, a call that lacks DNA to check it against. CDR1 MDHEN and CDR2 SYDVKM come from the germline V gene. This CDR3 is built from 16 residues. CDR3 protein: CASRRPGTGNTGELFF.

This chain uses TRBV28 with TRBJ1-5; the D call of TRBD1 rests on TCRdb alone, since no DNA is present to check it. From germline, CDR1 is MDHEN and CDR2 SYDVKM. The CDR3 runs to 12 residues. This chain's CDR3 is CASSRGEQPQHF.

The chain links TRBV24-1 to TRBJ2-3; TCRdb calls TRBD2, which cannot be checked without DNA. The CDR3 spans 17 residues. The germline V gene has CDR1 KGHDR and CDR2 SFDVKD. Here the CDR3 reads CATSDQRLAGSTDTQYF.

The chain has TRBV20-1 and TRBJ2-5; the D call of TRBD1 rests on TCRdb alone, since no DNA is present to check it. The CDR3 runs to 13 residues. Looked up from germline, CDR1 is DFQATT and CDR2 is SNEGSKA (reference sequence). The CDR3 protein is CSAKARVQETQYF.

The chain joins TRBV7-9 to TRBJ2-3; TCRdb designates TRBD2, a call that cannot be tested without DNA. The CDR3 totals 15 residues. The V gene's germline CDR1 is SEHNR and CDR2 FQNEAQ (reference sequence). CDR3 residues: CASSLGTSGENTQYF.

V is TRBV5-1 and J is TRBJ2-7; TCRdb calls TRBD2, which cannot be checked without DNA. CDR3 size: 17 residues. CDR1 is SGHRS, CDR2 YFSETQ, per germline. CDR3 in amino acids: CASSLRGGRANSYEQYF.